One and the same sample provided the 26 T cell receptor beta chains below, sequenced in a study of OX40 agonist ivuxolimab in advanced cancers. Data came from immunoSEQ multiplex PCR; TCRdb stores just in-frame clones and leaves some out. The profile shows tens of thousands of clones, more than 70% of them singletons. The source was CD4+ or CD8+ T cells sorted from blood, collected in a trial of the OX40 agonist ivuxolimab. These receptors originate from an adult with an advanced solid tumor such as melanoma, head and neck, liver or kidney cancer.

This clone showed up just a few times. The J gene is TRBJ2-3, the V gene TRBV7-9; D gene unclear. The CDR3 runs to 13 residues. Per germline, CDR1 SEHNR and CDR2 FQNEAQ (reference sequence). V lost 1 base and J lost 3, with 5 bases in between. As DNA, the CDR3 is TGTGCCAGCAGCTTAGAGGGAACAGATACGCAGTATTTT. Its translation is CASSLEGTDTQYF.

The chain employs TRBV30 and TRBJ1-3, with a tentative D call TRBD1 (5 bases). Trimming shortened V by 1 base and J by 0 bases, and 7 bases separated the two germline ends. Germline lookup yields CDR1 GTSNPN and CDR2 SVGIG (reference sequence). The CDR3 is 14 residues long. The CDR3 protein is CAWSERGSGNTIYF. In DNA form, the CDR3 reads TGTGCCTGGAGTGAGAGGGGCTCTGGAAACACCATATATTTT.

This chain joins TRBV28 and TRBJ2-7; 7 bases fit TRBD2. Per germline, CDR1 MDHEN and CDR2 SYDVKM. The trim removed 2 bases at V and 3 bases at J, leaving 1 base unmatched. The CDR3 totals 13 residues. In nucleotides, the CDR3 is TGTGCCAGCAGTTTAACGGGGGGCTACGAGCAGTACTTC. Protein: CASSLTGGYEQYF.

V gene TRBV11-1 combines with J gene TRBJ2-1; tentative D call: TRBD2 (6 bases). The germline V gene encodes CDR1 SGHAT and CDR2 FQDESV (reference sequence). The CDR3 runs 13 residues. Between the trimmed V and J ends, which lost 8 bases and 4 bases, there was a span of 12 bases. CDR3 protein: CASRSSAYNEQFF. CDR3 DNA: TGTGCCAGCCGCTCTAGCGCTTACAATGAGCAGTTCTTC. Supplemented by reference TRBV11-1 and TRBJ2-1, the full variable domain reads EAEVAQSPRYKITEKSQAVAFWCDPISGHATLYWYRQILGQGPELLVQFQDESVVDDSQLPKDRFSAERLKGVDSTLKIQPAELGDSAMYLCASRSSAYNEQFFGPGTRLTVL.

The J gene is TRBJ2-7, the V gene TRBV27; TRBD1 or TRBD2 may be the D gene (6 bases each). Germline V gene data show CDR1 as MNHEY and CDR2 as SMNVEV (reference sequence). V lost 5 bases to trimming and J lost 7 bases, with 18 bases between them. This CDR3 spans 14 amino acids. CDR3 sequence reads: CASSPTQGRGEQYF. In nucleotides, the CDR3 is TGTGCCAGCAGTCCCACACAGGGCCGGGGGGAGCAGTACTTC.

As regards this clone: Relative to the germline gene, one junction end is altered; a read error may explain this. V gene TRBV18 combines with J gene TRBJ2-7; D may be TRBD1 or TRBD2 (6 bases each). The V gene's germline CDR1 is KGHSH and CDR2 LQKENI. This CDR3 spans 12 amino acids. The CDR3 bases are TGTGCCAGCTCTAAAACGGGGGACAAGGGGAACTTC. This codes for CASSKTGDKGNF.

The genes are TRBV5-1 and TRBJ2-5, with TRBD1 matching over 8 bases. J was trimmed by 5 bases and V by 4 bases; bases with no gene match: 10. The CDR3 loop spans 15 amino acids. Germline lookup yields CDR1 SGHRS and CDR2 YFSETQ. The CDR3 region is CASSPEHRGLETQYF. The CDR3, as DNA: TGCGCCAGCAGCCCCGAGCACAGGGGGTTGGAGACCCAGTACTTC.

V and J are TRBV5-1 and TRBJ2-3; 11 bases are shared with TRBD2. The CDR3 is 17 residues long. Germline trimming cut 6 bases from V and 0 bases from J; bases unmatched to any gene: 9. The germline V gene encodes CDR1 SGHRS and CDR2 YFSETQ. CDR3 loop: CASKTSGIGPSTDTQYF. The DNA of the CDR3 is TGCGCCAGCAAGACTAGCGGGATCGGGCCTAGCACAGATACGCAGTATTTT.

The rearrangement joins TRBV6-5 to TRBJ1-3; the D is unclear. The CDR3 has 14 residues. Germline loops: CDR1 MNHEY, CDR2 SVGAGI. V was shortened by 6 bases and J by 1 base, with 10 bases between the two germline ends. CDR3 DNA: TGTGCCAGCAGCCGCCTAGGGTCTGGAAACACCATATATTTT. Its translation is CASSRLGSGNTIYF.

J is TRBJ2-5 and V is TRBV25-1, with 9 bases that match TRBD2. CDR3 size: 17 residues. The germline gives CDR1 MGHDK, CDR2 SYGVNS. The junction had 9 bases not matched to a gene; V was cut back by 0 bases and J by 4 bases. The chain's CDR3 is CASSEYTAGGRIETQYF. CDR3 coding DNA: TGTGCCAGCAGTGAATATACAGCGGGAGGACGCATAGAGACCCAGTACTTC. The whole variable domain, filled in from reference TRBV25-1 and TRBJ2-5, reads EADIYQTPRYLVIGTGKKITLECSQTMGHDKMYWYQQDPGMELHLIHYSYGVNSTEKGDLSSESTVSRIRTEHFPLTLESARPSHTSQYLCASSEYTAGGRIETQYFGPGTRLLVL.

This chain links TRBV5-6 with TRBJ2-7, with 10 bases identical to TRBD1. The V and J ends lost 5 bases and 5 bases, in that order; junction bases with no gene match: 10. This CDR3 spans 15 amino acids. Germline CDR1 reads SGHDT; CDR2 reads YYEEEE. The CDR3 here is CASREFGTGAHEQYF. The CDR3 DNA reads TGTGCCAGCAGGGAGTTTGGGACAGGGGCGCACGAGCAGTACTTC. Looking up the rest from reference TRBV5-6 and TRBJ2-7 gives the full variable domain: DAGVTQSPTHLIKTRGQQVTLRCSPKSGHDTVSWYQQALGQGPQFIFQYYEEEERQRGNFPDRFSGHQFPNYSSELNVNALLLGDSALYLCASREFGTGAHEQYFGPGTRLTVT.

This chain connects TRBV7-2 to TRBJ2-1; D is uncertain. This CDR3 region has 14 residues. The germline V and J ends were trimmed by 4 bases and 2 bases, with 9 bases remaining between them. CDR1 SGHTA and CDR2 FQGNSA come from the germline V gene. In DNA form, the CDR3 reads TGTGCCAGCAGCTCGCGGACGGCCTACAATGAGCAGTTCTTC. Translated: CASSSRTAYNEQFF.

V usage is TRBV7-6 and J usage is TRBJ2-2, with D perhaps being TRBD1 or TRBD2 (6 bases each). The CDR3 runs to 16 residues. The V end lost 2 bases, the J end lost 1 base, and 11 bases lay between the germline ends. Looked up from germline, CDR1 is SGHVS and CDR2 is FNYEAQ. CDR3 nucleotide sequence: TGTGCCAGCAGCTTATTCGGAGGGGGGAACACCGGGGAGCTGTTTTTT. Its translation: CASSLFGGGNTGELFF.

V is TRBV28 and J is TRBJ1-2; the D gene is possibly TRBD1 (5 bases). The germline V gene has CDR1 MDHEN and CDR2 SYDVKM. V was shortened by 10 bases and J by 0 bases, with 15 bases between the two germline ends. This CDR3 has 14 amino acids. In nucleotides, the CDR3 is TGTGCCATCCTTGCGGGGGGAACTAACTATGGCTACACCTTC. Amino acid sequence: CAILAGGTNYGYTF.

This chain joins TRBV2 and TRBJ2-5; 10 bases agree with TRBD2. The CDR3 runs 16 residues. J was trimmed by 5 bases and V by 7 bases; bases with no gene match: 13. The germline CDR1 and CDR2 sequences are SNHLY and FYNNEI. The CDR3 loop reads CASMPTSGHLRETQYF. The CDR3 DNA is TGTGCCAGCATGCCGACTAGCGGGCACCTCCGGGAGACCCAGTACTTC.

This rearrangement joins TRBV2 to TRBJ2-5; a possible D gene is TRBD1 (6 bases). Trimming stripped 4 bases from V and 4 bases from J, with 10 bases between. In germline, CDR1 is SNHLY, CDR2 FYNNEI. The CDR3 is made up of 13 amino acids. This chain's CDR3 is CASSVQGTETQYF. The CDR3 region has the DNA TGTGCCAGCAGTGTACAGGGAACAGAGACCCAGTACTTC.

This clone was recorded a few times. The chain combines TRBV2 with TRBJ2-4; TRBD1 agrees at 8 bases. This CDR3 is 15 amino acids long. Germline V gives CDR1 SNHLY, CDR2 FYNNEI. V dropped 7 bases and J dropped 1; count of bases not matched to a gene: 6. The CDR3 protein is CASNTQGAAKNIQYF. CDR3 coding DNA: TGTGCCAGCAATACCCAGGGGGCGGCCAAAAACATTCAGTACTTC.

V usage is TRBV5-6 and J usage is TRBJ1-5, with TRBD1 matching 7 bases. CDR3 size: 14 residues. V lost 3 bases to trimming and J lost 4 bases; unmatched junction nucleotides: 4. Per germline, CDR1 SGHDT and CDR2 YYEEEE. The CDR3 region has the DNA TGTGCCAGCAGCTACATACAGGGGAATCAGCCCCAGCATTTT. As protein: CASSYIQGNQPQHF. Using reference TRBV5-6 and TRBJ1-5 for the parts outside the CDR3, the full variable domain is DAGVTQSPTHLIKTRGQQVTLRCSPKSGHDTVSWYQQALGQGPQFIFQYYEEEERQRGNFPDRFSGHQFPNYSSELNVNALLLGDSALYLCASSYIQGNQPQHFGDGTRLSIL.

The chain is built from TRBV11-3 and TRBJ1-3, with a weak D call TRBD1 (5 bases). There are 19 residues in the CDR3. Trimming took off 0 bases at V and 0 bases at J, with 18 bases between the two ends. Germline CDR1 reads SGHNT; CDR2 reads YENEEA. CDR3 in DNA: TGTGCCAGCAGCTTAGAGGGAGGGACCTACTTTGTCTCTGGAAACACCATATATTTT. Amino acids: CASSLEGGTYFVSGNTIYF.

The chain carries TRBV27 and TRBJ1-1, with a possible D match to TRBD1 (6 bases). CDR3 size: 14 residues. Germline-derived CDR1 and CDR2 are MNHEY and SMNVEV (reference sequence). V lost 4 bases, J lost 1 base, and 10 bases lay in between. The CDR3 DNA sequence: TGTGCCAGCAGTTACACGGACAGGAACACTGAAGCTTTCTTT. Protein sequence: CASSYTDRNTEAFF.

The genes are TRBV30 and TRBJ2-1; 12 positions match TRBD2. CDR1 and CDR2 from the germline V gene are GTSNPN and SVGIG (reference sequence). The length of the CDR3 is 17 residues. After removal of 4 bases from V and 0 bases from J, the junction contained 7 bases not matched to a gene. The CDR3 DNA follows: TGTGCCTGGACCCTAGCGGGAGGGCCGTCCTCCTACAATGAGCAGTTCTTC. Its translation is CAWTLAGGPSSYNEQFF.

The chain links TRBV7-9 to TRBJ2-5; the match to TRBD1 covers 10 bases. The J segment lost 5 bases and the V segment lost 3 bases, leaving 0 bases of the junction unmatched. The CDR3 has 13 amino acids. Germline CDR1 reads SEHNR; CDR2 reads FQNEAQ (reference sequence). In nucleotides, the CDR3 is TGTGCCAGCAGCTTGGGACAGGGGGAGACCCAGTACTTC. Protein sequence: CASSLGQGETQYF.

The chain uses TRBV5-6 and TRBJ2-5, with D maybe TRBD1 (5 bases). Per the germline V gene, CDR1 is SGHDT and CDR2 is YYEEEE. This CDR3 contains 12 residues. The germline V and J ends were trimmed by 3 bases and 5 bases, with 8 bases remaining between them. This CDR3 reads CASSSTVETQYF. The CDR3 nucleotides read TGTGCCAGCAGCTCGACAGTGGAGACCCAGTACTTC.

V is TRBV11-3 and J is TRBJ2-1; D may correspond to TRBD1 or TRBD2 (5 bases each). Trimming took off 2 bases at V and 6 bases at J, with 11 bases between the two ends. Germline values: CDR1 SGHNT, CDR2 YENEEA. The length of the CDR3 is 14 residues. The DNA for the CDR3 is TGTGCCAGCAGCTTAAATTCGGGGCGCAATGAGCAGTTCTTC. Translation gives CASSLNSGRNEQFF.

Here the CDR3 reads CASSLSGTGGSNEQFF. CDR3 nucleotide sequence: TGTGCCAGCAGCCTATCCGGGACAGGGGGCTCCAATGAGCAGTTCTTC. V is TRBV27 and J is TRBJ2-1, with 12 bases aligning to TRBD1. The V segment lost 6 bases and the J segment 6 bases; nucleotides outside the gene matches: 9. Germline CDR1 reads MNHEY; CDR2 reads SMNVEV (reference sequence). The CDR3 is 16 residues long.

V gene TRBV2 combines with J gene TRBJ2-7, with 8 nucleotides matching TRBD1. The germline V gene encodes CDR1 SNHLY and CDR2 FYNNEI. After removal of 8 bases from V and 3 bases from J, the junction contained 9 bases not matched to a gene. The length of the CDR3 is 14 residues. This chain's CDR3 is CASGSGTGLYEQYF. The CDR3 DNA sequence: TGTGCCAGCGGCTCCGGGACAGGACTCTACGAGCAGTACTTC.